Below are 2 T cell receptor beta chains sequenced from a single sample in a study of T cell responses to AZD1222 COVID-19 vaccine. The protocol was immunoSEQ multiplex PCR, while the TCRdb copy is restricted to in-frame clones and leaves out a portion. The sample yields under 120,000 clones, roughly 90% seen once. The sample consisted of peripheral blood, taken on day 0 of AZD1222 vaccination. The receptors derive from an adult in good health.

The V and J genes are TRBV3-1 (or the pseudogene TRBV3-2) and TRBJ1-1; 7 nucleotides agree with TRBD1. J gave up 8 bases and V 4 bases, and 7 bases lay outside the gene matches. Germline V gene lookup returns CDR1 LGHDT and CDR2 YNNKEL (reference sequence). The CDR3 runs 13 residues. CDR3 in DNA: TGTGCCAGCAGCCGATGGACAGGTAAAGAAGCTTTCTTT. Its protein product is CASSRWTGKEAFF.

The chain joins TRBV5-1 to TRBJ2-5; 12 nucleotides agree with TRBD2. The germline V gene encodes CDR1 SGHRS and CDR2 YFSETQ. This CDR3 spans 15 amino acids. The J segment lost 3 bases and the V segment lost 4 bases, leaving 4 bases of the junction unmatched. CDR3 sequence reads: CASSRWTSGKETQYF. CDR3 bases: TGCGCCAGCAGCCGGTGGACTAGCGGGAAAGAGACCCAGTACTTC.